This TCR beta chain was sequenced during a study of early stage breast cancer tumors. This table comes from immunoSEQ multiplex PCR, and its TCRdb copy is limited to in-frame clones, with some not included. The repertoire has 15,000 or so clones, 84% of them found once; the top ten carry 4.9%. The germline gives CDR1 LGHNA, CDR2 YSLEER. V was cut by 3 bases and J by 5 bases, with 14 bases left in between. This CDR3 has 14 residues. Study-level results: Compared with adjacent normal breast tissue, tumors showed about 2.5-fold greater T cell density and higher clonality.

As for this clone: Its antigen remains unknown.

Sequenced sample: normal breast tissue next to the tumor. The chain joins TRBV4-3 to TRBJ2-7; the D gene could be TRBD1 or TRBD2 (7 bases each). This receptor was taken from a person in their thirties with breast cancer. The CDR3, as DNA: TGCGCCAGCAGCCAGCTGACAGGGAGGGACGAGCAGTACTTC. As protein: CASSQLTGRDEQYF.